This section outlines one T cell receptor (beta chain) sequence together with its context. No antigen is known for it. Base qualities are not provided; no much larger clone lies one nucleotide away. The data belong to a study of blood T cell repertoires in COVID-19 (dated by TCRdb to between 2020 and 2021). With respect to the entire study: Samples from collaborators originated in the United States, Italy and Spain and spanned both the acute and convalescent phases of COVID-19. The prospective study material was composed of cDNA or gDNA derived from T cells, B-cell-depleted T cells, or PBMCs. The dataset comprised deeply sampled blood TCRbeta repertoires from subjects exposed to, actively infected with, or recovered from COVID-19. The repertoires were made available in a free public database intended to serve as a resource for research on the immune response to SARS-CoV-2. Samples were obtained from the ongoing ImmuneRACE study (first 160 participants) and from 1,200 or so subjects provided by 6 global collaborators. Sample metadata almost always included a de-identified subject ID, COVID-19 status, age in years and sex. Where HLA class I and class II types were available, the types were taken from metadata supplied by the sample provider, not from assay-based typing.

The germline ends are 13 bases apart after V is trimmed by 5 bases and J by 6 bases. The CDR3 sequence holds 13 residues, the cysteine and phenylalanine included. Only the CDR3 DNA stays, 39 bases, in frame from base 1. The germline V gene (reference sequence) gives CDR1 as GTSNPN and CDR2 as SVGIG. Whole blood was collected in K2EDTA tubes by collaborating institutions according to the institutions' own protocols. For TCRbeta analysis, collaborators shipped samples in one of three forms: frozen whole blood, isolated PBMCs, or DNA extracted from either of those sample types. Broad study findings and their caveats: How much clinical and demographic metadata was included differed by source and by participant, and the metadata was provided uncurated.

TCRbeta CDR3 regions were amplified from genomic DNA using the immunoSEQ Assay, a bias-controlled multiplex PCR. Regarding the original processing steps: The number of nucleated cells in each sample was estimated by amplification of reference gene primers within the assay. Sequence reads were collapsed and filtered to measure the absolute abundance of every unique TCRbeta CDR3 rearrangement. Productive Simpson clonality was computed per sample as the square root of Simpson's diversity index over productive rearrangements. The table was pulled from immuneACCESS by TCRdb, which kept in-frame rearrangements only. Such tables lose some clones; where checked, under half of the loss comes from unresolved V genes, and the rest has no known cause. V and J calls and clone size are those listed in that table; D and trimming were worked out from the DNA. The sample data list some 200,000 clones, and around 91% of these were observed just once. The ten most abundant clones make up 4.8% of the sample.

Recombination linked TRBV30 to TRBJ2-2, with a weak D call of TRBD1 (5 bases match). The source is a woman in her thirties or forties with acute or convalescent COVID-19. Sequenced input: peripheral blood. In nucleotide form, the sequence is TGTGCCTGGGGGCAGGGTACGGCCGGGGAGCTGTTTTTT. Translation gives CAWGQGTAGELFF.